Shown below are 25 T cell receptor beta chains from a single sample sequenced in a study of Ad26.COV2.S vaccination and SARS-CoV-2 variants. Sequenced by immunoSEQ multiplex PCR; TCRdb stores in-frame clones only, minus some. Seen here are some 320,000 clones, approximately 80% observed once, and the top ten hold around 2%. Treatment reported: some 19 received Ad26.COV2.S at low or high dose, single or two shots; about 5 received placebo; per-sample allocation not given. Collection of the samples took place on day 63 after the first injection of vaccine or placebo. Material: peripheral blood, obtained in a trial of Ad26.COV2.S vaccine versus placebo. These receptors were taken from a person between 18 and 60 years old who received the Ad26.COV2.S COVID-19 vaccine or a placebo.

CDR3 loop: CASSLMVNTNTGELFF. The CDR3 DNA follows: TGTGCCAGCAGCCTAATGGTCAATACGAACACCGGGGAGCTGTTTTTT. V is TRBV11-3 and J is TRBJ2-2; D is unclear. CDR3 length: 16 residues. Germline V gene sequence: CDR1 SGHNT, CDR2 YENEEA. V lost 5 bases and J 0 bases, leaving 13 bases between the germline ends.

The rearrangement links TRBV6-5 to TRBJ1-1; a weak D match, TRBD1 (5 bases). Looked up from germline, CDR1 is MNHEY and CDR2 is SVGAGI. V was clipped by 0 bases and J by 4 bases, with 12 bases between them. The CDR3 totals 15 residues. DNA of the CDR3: TGTGCCAGCAGTTACTCTTTGGGACGGGTCACTGAAGCTTTCTTT. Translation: CASSYSLGRVTEAFF.

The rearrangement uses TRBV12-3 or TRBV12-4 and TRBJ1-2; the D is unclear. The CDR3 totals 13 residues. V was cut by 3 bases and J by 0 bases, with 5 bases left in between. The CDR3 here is CASSFTTNYGYTF. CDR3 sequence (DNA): TGTGCCAGCAGTTTTACAACTAACTATGGCTACACCTTC.

The CDR3 bases are TGTGCCAGCAGCCGGGACAGCAACTACGAGCAGTACTTC. Translation: CASSRDSNYEQYF. The chain links TRBV18 to TRBJ2-7; TRBD1 aligns across 7 bases. Germline lookup yields CDR1 KGHSH and CDR2 LQKENI. J lost 3 bases, V lost 8 bases, and 7 bases had no gene match. The CDR3 runs 13 residues.

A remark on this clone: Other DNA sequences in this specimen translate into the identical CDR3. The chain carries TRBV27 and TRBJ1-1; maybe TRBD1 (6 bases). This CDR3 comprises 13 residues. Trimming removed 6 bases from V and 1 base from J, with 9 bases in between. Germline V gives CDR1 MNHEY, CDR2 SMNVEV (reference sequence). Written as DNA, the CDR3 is TGTGCCAGCAGCCTAGGGGGGAACACTGAAGCTTTCTTT. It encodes CASSLGGNTEAFF.

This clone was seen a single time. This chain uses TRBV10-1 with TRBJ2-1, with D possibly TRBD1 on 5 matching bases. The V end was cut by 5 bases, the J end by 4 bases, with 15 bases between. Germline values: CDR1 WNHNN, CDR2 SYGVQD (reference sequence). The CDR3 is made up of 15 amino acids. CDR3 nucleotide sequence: TGCGCCAGCAGTCAGGGTAATGGGATTTACAATGAGCAGTTCTTC. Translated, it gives CASSQGNGIYNEQFF.

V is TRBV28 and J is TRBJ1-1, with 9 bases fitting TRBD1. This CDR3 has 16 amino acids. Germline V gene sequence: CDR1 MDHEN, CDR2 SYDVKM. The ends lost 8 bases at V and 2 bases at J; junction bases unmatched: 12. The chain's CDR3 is CASGNPGTGTNTEAFF. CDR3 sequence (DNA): TGTGCCAGCGGGAACCCCGGGACAGGGACAAACACTGAAGCTTTCTTT.

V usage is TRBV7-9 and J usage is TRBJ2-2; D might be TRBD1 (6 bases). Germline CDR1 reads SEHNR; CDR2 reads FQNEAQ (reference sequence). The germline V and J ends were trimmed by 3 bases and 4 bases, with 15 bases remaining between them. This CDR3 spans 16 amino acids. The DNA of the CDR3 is TGTGCCAGCAGCTTCGCCTGGCGACAGGCCACCGGGGAGCTGTTTTTT. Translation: CASSFAWRQATGELFF.

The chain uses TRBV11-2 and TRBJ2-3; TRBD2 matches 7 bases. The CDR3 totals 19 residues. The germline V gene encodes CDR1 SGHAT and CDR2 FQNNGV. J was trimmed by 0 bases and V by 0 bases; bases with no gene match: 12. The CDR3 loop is CASSLDLISSGVSTDTQYF. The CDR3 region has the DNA TGTGCCAGCAGCTTAGATCTAATATCCAGCGGGGTGAGCACAGATACGCAGTATTTT.

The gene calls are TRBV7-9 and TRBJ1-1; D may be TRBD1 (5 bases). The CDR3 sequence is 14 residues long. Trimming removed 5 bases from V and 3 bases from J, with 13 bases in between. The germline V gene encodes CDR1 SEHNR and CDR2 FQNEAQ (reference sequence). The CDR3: CASSPQGGHTEAFF. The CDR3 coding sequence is TGTGCCAGCAGCCCCCAGGGCGGACACACTGAAGCTTTCTTT.

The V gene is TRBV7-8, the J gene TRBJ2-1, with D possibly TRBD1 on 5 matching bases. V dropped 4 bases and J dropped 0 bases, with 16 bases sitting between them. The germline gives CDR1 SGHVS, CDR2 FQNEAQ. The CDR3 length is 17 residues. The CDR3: CASSYTTASDSYNEQFF. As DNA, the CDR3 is TGTGCCAGCAGCTATACGACAGCCTCTGACTCCTACAATGAGCAGTTCTTC. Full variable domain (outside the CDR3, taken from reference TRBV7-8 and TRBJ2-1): GAGVSQSPRYKVAKRGQDVALRCDPISGHVSLFWYQQALGQGPEFLTYFQNEAQLDKSGLPSDRFFAERPEGSVSTLKIQRTQQEDSAVYLCASSYTTASDSYNEQFFGPGTRLTVL.

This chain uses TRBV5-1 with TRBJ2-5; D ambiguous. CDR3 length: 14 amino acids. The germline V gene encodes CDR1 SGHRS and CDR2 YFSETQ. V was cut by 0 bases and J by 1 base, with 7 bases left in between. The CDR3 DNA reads TGCGCCAGCAGCTTGGGGACCGTCCAAGAGACCCAGTACTTC. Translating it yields CASSLGTVQETQYF.

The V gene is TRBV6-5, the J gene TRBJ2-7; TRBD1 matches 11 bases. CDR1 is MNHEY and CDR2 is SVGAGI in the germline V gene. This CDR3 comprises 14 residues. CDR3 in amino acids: CTNYPGTGGYEQYF. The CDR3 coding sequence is TGTACCAATTATCCCGGGACAGGGGGCTACGAGCAGTACTTC.

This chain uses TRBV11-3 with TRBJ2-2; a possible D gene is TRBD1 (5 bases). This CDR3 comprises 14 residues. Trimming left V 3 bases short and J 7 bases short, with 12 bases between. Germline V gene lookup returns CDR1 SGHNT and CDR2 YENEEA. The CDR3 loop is CASSFGYRNGELFF. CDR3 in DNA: TGTGCCAGCAGCTTTGGATACAGGAACGGGGAGCTGTTTTTT.

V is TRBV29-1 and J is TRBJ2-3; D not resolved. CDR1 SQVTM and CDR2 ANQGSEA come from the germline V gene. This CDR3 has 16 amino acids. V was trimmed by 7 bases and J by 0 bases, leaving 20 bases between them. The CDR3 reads CSAWLSSSTSTDTQYF. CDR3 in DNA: TGCAGCGCCTGGCTCAGCTCATCCACTAGCACAGATACGCAGTATTTT.

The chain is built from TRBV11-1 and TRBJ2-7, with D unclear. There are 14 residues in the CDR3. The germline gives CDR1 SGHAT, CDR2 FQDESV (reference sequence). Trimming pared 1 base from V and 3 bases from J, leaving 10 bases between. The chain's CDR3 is CASSLGTTVYEQYF. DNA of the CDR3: TGTGCCAGCAGCTTAGGGACGACCGTCTACGAGCAGTACTTC.

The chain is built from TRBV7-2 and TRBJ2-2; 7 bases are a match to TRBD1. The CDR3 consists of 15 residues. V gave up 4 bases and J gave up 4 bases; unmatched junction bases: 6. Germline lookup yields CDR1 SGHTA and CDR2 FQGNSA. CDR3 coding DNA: TGTGCCAGCAGCTCCACAGGGGTCGGCACCGGGGAGCTGTTTTTT. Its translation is CASSSTGVGTGELFF.

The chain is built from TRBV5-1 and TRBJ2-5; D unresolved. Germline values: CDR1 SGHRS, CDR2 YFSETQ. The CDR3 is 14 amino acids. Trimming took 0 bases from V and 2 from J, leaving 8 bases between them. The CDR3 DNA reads TGCGCCAGCAGCTTGGGACTCTCACAAGAGACCCAGTACTTC. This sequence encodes CASSLGLSQETQYF.

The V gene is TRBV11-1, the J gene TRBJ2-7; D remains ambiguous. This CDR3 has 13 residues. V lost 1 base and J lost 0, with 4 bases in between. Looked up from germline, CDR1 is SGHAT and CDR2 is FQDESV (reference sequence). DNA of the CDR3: TGTGCCAGCAGCTTAGACAACTCCTACGAGCAGTACTTC. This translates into CASSLDNSYEQYF.

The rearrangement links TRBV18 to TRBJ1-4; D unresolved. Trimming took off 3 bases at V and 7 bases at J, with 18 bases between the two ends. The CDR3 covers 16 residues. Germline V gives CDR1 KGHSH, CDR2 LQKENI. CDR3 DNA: TGTGCCAGCTCACCCGACATCGGGATGATGGGTGAAAAACTGTTTTTT. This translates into CASSPDIGMMGEKLFF.

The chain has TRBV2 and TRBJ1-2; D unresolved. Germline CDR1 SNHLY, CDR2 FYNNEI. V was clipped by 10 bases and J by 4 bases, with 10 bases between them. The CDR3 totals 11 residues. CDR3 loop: CATLTIYGYTF. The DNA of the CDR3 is TGTGCCACCTTAACCATCTATGGCTACACCTTC.

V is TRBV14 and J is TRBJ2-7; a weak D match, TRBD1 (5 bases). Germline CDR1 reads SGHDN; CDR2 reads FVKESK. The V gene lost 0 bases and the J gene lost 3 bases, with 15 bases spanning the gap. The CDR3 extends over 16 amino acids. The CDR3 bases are TGTGCCAGCAGCCAAGATAGGCAGGGTTACCTCTACGAGCAGTACTTC. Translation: CASSQDRQGYLYEQYF.

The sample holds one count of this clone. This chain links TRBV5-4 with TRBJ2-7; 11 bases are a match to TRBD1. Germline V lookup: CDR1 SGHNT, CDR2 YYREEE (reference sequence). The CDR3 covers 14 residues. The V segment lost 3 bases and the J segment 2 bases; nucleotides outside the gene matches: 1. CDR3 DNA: TGTGCCAGCAGCTGGGACAGGGGGGCCTACGAGCAGTACTTC. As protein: CASSWDRGAYEQYF.

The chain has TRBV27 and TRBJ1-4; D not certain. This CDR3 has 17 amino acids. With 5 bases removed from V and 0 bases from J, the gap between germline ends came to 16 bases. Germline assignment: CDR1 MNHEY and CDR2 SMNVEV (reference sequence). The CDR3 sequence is CASSPDFFRATNEKLFF. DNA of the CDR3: TGTGCCAGCAGTCCTGACTTTTTTAGAGCAACTAATGAAAAACTGTTTTTT.

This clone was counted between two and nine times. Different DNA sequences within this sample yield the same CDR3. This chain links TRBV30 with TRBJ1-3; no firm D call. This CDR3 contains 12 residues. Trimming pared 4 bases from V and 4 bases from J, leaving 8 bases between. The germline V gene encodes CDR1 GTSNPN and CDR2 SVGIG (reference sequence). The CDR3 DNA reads TGTGCCTGGATGGACTCCGGAAACACCATATATTTT. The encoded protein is CAWMDSGNTIYF.